This T cell receptor beta chain was sequenced for a study of blood T cell repertoires in COVID-19. Overall study: COVID-19 samples collected from the United States, Italy and Spain covered acute and convalescent phases. In each case, the material was cDNA or gDNA derived from T cells, B-cell-depleted T cells, or PBMCs.

In the authors' workflow: Reference gene primers were amplified, and this amplification served to estimate nucleated cell counts. The assay was immunoSEQ multiplex PCR, and TCRdb's table has in-frame clones only and misses some. V, J and clone size were drawn from that table, and D and trimming were deduced from the DNA. The sample carries approximately 320,000 clones, approximately 85% recorded once. Per the germline V gene, CDR1 is SGHVS and CDR2 is FQNEAQ. Unmatched junction bases numbered 4, after V lost 3 bases and J lost 8 bases. CDR3 length equals 13 residues. This sequence was found in a human donor in a cohort sampled during active COVID-19. The genes are TRBV7-8 and TRBJ1-2; TRBD1 agrees at 9 bases. Sequences were obtained from peripheral blood. The CDR3 here is CASSLGTGNGYTF. The CDR3 DNA reads as TGTGCCAGCAGCTTGGGGACAGGGAACGGCTACACCTTC.